This T cell receptor (beta chain) was captured in a study of blood T cell repertoires in COVID-19. At the level of the study: The United States, Italy and Spain were the sources of the acute and convalescent COVID-19 samples. Sample material is recorded as cDNA or gDNA derived from T cells, B-cell-depleted T cells, or PBMCs.

The authors' processing: Reference gene primer amplification yielded estimated nucleated cell counts. TCRdb's table, derived via immunoSEQ multiplex PCR, lists solely in-frame clones and lacks some. From that table come the V and J calls and clone size; the DNA was used to work out D and trimming. The top ten hold 6% to 9% of the sample, which has roughly 300,000 clones, 65% to 90% seen once. The receptor comes from a human donor in a cohort sampled during active COVID-19. The sample taken for sequencing was peripheral blood.

CDR3 sequence: CATRKQGTADTQYF. The DNA for the CDR3 is TGTGCCACCAGAAAACAGGGGACAGCAGATACGCAGTATTTT. The chain joins TRBV24-1 to TRBJ2-3; 7 bases fit TRBD1. This CDR3 spans 14 amino acids. Germline V CDR1 and CDR2: KGHDR, SFDVKD. Trimming cost V 7 bases and J 4 bases; bases outside gene matches: 7.